What follows is one T cell receptor beta chain and its context. It lacks a known antigen. The record has no base qualities; no much larger clone is one base away. The data stem from a study of Graves' ophthalmopathy and Graves' hyperthyroidism (dated by TCRdb to 2017 to 2018). About the study as a whole: Peripheral blood was collected at initial diagnosis, before any treatment. In several hyperthyroidism patients, the T-cell repertoires found in thyroid tissue were compared with those found in blood. In total, approximately 130 blood samples were TCR-sequenced: around 42 ophthalmopathy, some 75 hyperthyroidism and some 17 hyperthyroidism-to-ophthalmopathy patients. TCR beta repertoire signatures were used to distinguish Graves' ophthalmopathy from Graves' hyperthyroidism and to predict progression to ophthalmopathy. To explore V-J signatures that separate ophthalmopathy from hyperthyroidism, a discovery set of about 96 patients was enrolled, consisting of under 50 with ophthalmopathy and approximately 57 with stable hyperthyroidism. Once sampling was done, hyperthyroidism patients were given methimazole at a starting dose of 30 mg daily, while ophthalmopathy patients were given high-dose intravenous methylprednisolone. An independent validation cohort was composed of 18 hyperthyroidism patients and around 16 patients who later progressed from hyperthyroidism to ophthalmopathy. The 85 to 100 discovery patients were randomly split 7:3 into training and test sets. Here is what the overall study found, with its caveats: Sample size was not statistically predetermined, and group allocation was not concealed from the investigators. The 13-signature model separated ophthalmopathy from stable hyperthyroidism with around 90% sensitivity and 81.08% specificity in cross-validation, and 80%/75% in the test set. In validation, the model predicted ophthalmopathy progression with about 70% sensitivity and roughly 72% specificity; 12 predicted patients were CT-confirmed with GO in a median of approximately 6.2 months. Most expanded thyroid clonotypes with frequency above 0.001 were also detected in blood, suggesting blood repertoires may reflect the thyroid immune response.

At the junction V is shortened by 0 bases and J by 4 bases, with 10 bases in between. CDR1 and CDR2 are read off the germline V gene as SGDLS and YYNGEE. Taken from cysteine to phenylalanine, the CDR3 has 14 residues. The entry retains the CDR3 DNA only, 42 bases that are in frame from base 1. For repertoire sequencing, the TCR beta CDR3 regions were amplified from RNA transcripts. A first-round RT-PCR used HTBI primers with the Qiagen OneStep RT-PCR kit, followed by a second-round multiplex PCR, size selection and purification. Libraries were sequenced paired-end with 100 bp reads on an Illumina HiSeq2000. The paper's data handling went like this. SOAPnuke was used to process the reads, removing any read that contained adapters or uncalled bases, had a mean Phred below 15, or lacked an exact match to the constant primer or identifier. COPE v1.2.5 was used to merge high-quality paired reads. Unique nucleotide sequences were defined as clonotypes and aligned to IMGT TRB V, D and J references using MiTCR v1.1. The analysis was limited to V-J combinations with a frequency above 0.0001, which together covered 99.2% of repertoires. For each V-J combination, a TCR clonal expansion and chaos score was defined as the ratio of F50 clonal expansion to chaos observed in the TCRdist matrix. Welch's t-statistics and random forest were used to narrow the features down to 10 to 15 V-J combinations, which were then fed into a naive Bayes classifier. The similarity between thyroid and blood repertoires was quantified using the Morisita-Horn index. Starting from the raw public reads, TCRdb applied fastp trimming at Q25, assembled clones with MiXCR and retained in-frame beta chains. Every entry covers one CDR3 protein and lists the most common genes and DNA from its rows. The V and J calls follow TCRdb's processing rather than the paper's. The sample table records 350,000 to 450,000 distinct CDR3 sequences; 20% to 25% of these occur just once. Around 3% of the sample is taken by the ten largest.

A patient counted as having stable hyperthyroidism if there was no progression to ophthalmopathy within 18 months of follow-up. The hyperthyroidism patients were 18 to 65 years old and newly diagnosed, with a disease duration of less than 2 months. Anyone with other autoimmune diseases, uncontrolled infections, pregnancy or lactation was excluded from the study. Clinical symptoms, serum thyroxine, TRAb, thyroid ultrasound and orbital computed tomography formed the basis of the diagnosis. Using Ficoll-Paque density gradient centrifugation, PBMCs were isolated from 9 to 10 ml of fresh peripheral blood. Total RNA was extracted using Trizol reagent, and RNA quality was checked on an Agilent 2100 Bioanalyzer.

The receptor's source is a woman aged 18-29 years with stable Graves' hyperthyroidism. Donor details come from another sample of the same person, matched by shared clones. Sequencing was performed on peripheral blood. The V and J segments used are TRBV9 and TRBJ1-1; a weak D assignment points to TRBD1 (5 bases agree). The DNA is TGTGCCAGCAGCGTAGGTATCAGGGCCACTGAAGCTTTCTTT. Its translation reads: CASSVGIRATEAFF.